These 13 T cell receptor beta chains were all obtained from the same sample, sequenced in a study of molecular identifiers for immune sequencing clone quantification. TCRdb passed the PCR reads through MiXCR, listing each CDR3 protein once. The sample contains approximately 630,000 distinct CDR3 sequences, around 25% of which appear only once. The material sequenced was naive CD8+ T cells from blood, with Jurkat cell RNA spiked in. Subset in this sample: FACS-sorted CD8+CD4-CCR7+CD45RA+ naive T cells. All receptors come from a human donor in good health. Some libraries in this study had Jurkat cell RNA spiked in.

This clonotype was counted between two and nine times. An end of the junction differs from the germline gene, which may be a read error. The J gene is TRBJ2-7, the V gene TRBV5-1; D could derive from TRBD1 or TRBD2 (5 bases each). This CDR3 is 15 amino acids long. CDR1 and CDR2 from the germline V gene are SGHRS and YFSETQ. CDR3 sequence: CVSSEGPTTSYEQYF. CDR3 sequence (DNA): TGCGTCAGCAGTGAGGGACCGACCACATCCTACGAGCAGTACTTC.

Ten or more counts support this clonotype. The rearrangement links TRBV4-1 to TRBJ2-5; 8 nucleotides align to TRBD2. Germline V CDR1 and CDR2: MGHRA, YSYEKL. This CDR3 region has 15 residues. V gave up 3 bases and J gave up 0 bases; unmatched junction bases: 3. The CDR3 region has the DNA TGCGCCAGCAGCCACCGAGCGGGAGACCAAGAGACCCAGTACTTC. Amino acid sequence: CASSHRAGDQETQYF.

This clonotype was seen many times. This chain joins TRBV6-5 and TRBJ1-4; TRBD1 is a possible D gene (5 bases). Per the germline V gene, CDR1 is MNHEY and CDR2 is SVGAGI. CDR3 size: 15 residues. Trimming left V 2 bases short and J 5 bases short, with 12 bases between. CDR3 in amino acids: CASSYNGGPNEKLFF. The CDR3, as DNA: TGTGCCAGCAGTTACAACGGGGGTCCAAATGAAAAACTGTTTTTT.

The CDR3 here is CASSQETNEQYF. CDR3 sequence (DNA): TGTGCCAGCAGCCAAGAGACCAACGAGCAGTACTTC. The gene calls are TRBV14 and TRBJ2-7; D is unresolved. Trimming cost V 0 bases and J 5 bases, with 5 bases left between them. Per the germline V gene, CDR1 is SGHDN and CDR2 is FVKESK. The CDR3 runs to 12 residues.

This clonotype showed up many times. The chain combines TRBV6-2 or TRBV6-3 with TRBJ1-5; D uncertain. Germline-derived CDR1 and CDR2 are MNHEY and SVGEGT. The CDR3 consists of 13 residues. Between the trimmed V and J ends, which lost 2 bases and 7 bases, there was a span of 9 bases. CDR3 DNA: TGTGCCAGCAGTTACCCTTGGGGACAGCCCCAGCATTTT. It codes for CASSYPWGQPQHF.

This clonotype was counted a few times. The rearrangement links TRBV14 to TRBJ2-7; 8 positions match TRBD1. Trimming cost V 4 bases and J 2 bases; bases outside gene matches: 10. Germline CDR1 SGHDN, CDR2 FVKESK. The CDR3 spans 16 residues. CDR3 nucleotides: TGTGCCAGCAGCCCCACCACGGACAGGGCGACCTACGAGCAGTACTTC. Its protein is CASSPTTDRATYEQYF.

Notes on this clonotype: The germline gene is not matched at one end of the junction; a read error may be the cause. V and J are TRBV7-2 and TRBJ2-3; TRBD2 aligns across 10 bases. Germline-derived CDR1 and CDR2 are SGHTA and FQGNSA. This CDR3 contains 15 residues. CDR3 residues: CASSLLAGGTATQYF. In nucleotides, the CDR3 is TGTGCCAGCAGCTTATTAGCGGGAGGCACAGCTACGCAGTATTTT. The variable domain in full, completed from reference TRBV7-2 and TRBJ2-3, reads GAGVSQSPSNKVTEKGKDVELRCDPISGHTALYWYRQSLGQGLEFLIYFQGNSAPDKSGLPSDRFSAERTGGSVSTLTIQRTQQEDSAVYLCASSLLAGGTATQYFGPGTRLTVL.

This clonotype was seen many times. The genes are TRBV12-3 or TRBV12-4 and TRBJ2-3; D gene uncertain. Trimming stripped 6 bases from V and 4 bases from J, with 20 bases between. The CDR3 has 16 residues. CDR3 sequence reads: CASSPQPGLRADTQYF. The CDR3 coding sequence is TGTGCCAGCAGCCCACAGCCGGGCCTTCGGGCAGATACGCAGTATTTT.

The table lists this clonotype with a few counts. The V and J genes are TRBV7-2 and TRBJ2-2, with a possible D match to TRBD2 (5 bases). V shed 1 base and J shed 7 bases, with 13 bases lying between them. This CDR3 is built from 15 residues. The germline gives CDR1 SGHTA, CDR2 FQGNSA. This chain's CDR3 is CASSLDFVGIGELFF. CDR3 in DNA: TGTGCCAGCAGCTTAGATTTTGTCGGGATCGGGGAGCTGTTTTTT.

V is TRBV19 and J is TRBJ1-1, with TRBD1 identical over 7 bases. The germline CDR1 and CDR2 sequences are LNHDA and SQIVND (reference sequence). V lost 7 bases, J lost 6 bases, and 14 bases stayed unmatched. The CDR3 is 15 amino acids. DNA for the CDR3: TGTGCCAGTACCCTCACGCGGAGGGGGCAAGCTGAAGCTTTCTTT. Translated, it gives CASTLTRRGQAEAFF.

Ten or more counts support this clonotype. This rearrangement joins TRBV19 to TRBJ1-5; D is perhaps TRBD1 (5 bases). The CDR3 runs 14 residues. V dropped 9 bases and J dropped 6 bases, with 18 bases sitting between them. Germline lookup yields CDR1 LNHDA and CDR2 SQIVND (reference sequence). The CDR3 DNA is TGTGCCAGCAGTTGGGGCGAGAGGGCTCAGCCCCAGCATTTT. It specifies CASSWGERAQPQHF. Based on the CDR3 plus reference TRBV19 and TRBJ1-5, the full variable domain is DGGITQSPKYLFRKEGQNVTLSCEQNLNHDAMYWYRQDPGQGLRLIYYSQIVNDFQKGDIAEGYSVSREKKESFPLTVTSAQKNPTAFYLCASSWGERAQPQHFGDGTRLSIL.

The chain combines TRBV5-6 with TRBJ2-7; TRBD1 aligns across 7 bases. CDR1 is SGHDT and CDR2 is YYEEEE in the germline V gene. J gave up 3 bases and V 2 bases, and 5 bases lay outside the gene matches. The CDR3 extends over 14 amino acids. This chain's CDR3 is CASSFRQGVYEQYF. DNA for the CDR3: TGTGCCAGCAGCTTCCGACAGGGAGTCTACGAGCAGTACTTC.

This clonotype was picked up many times. V usage is TRBV3-1 and J usage is TRBJ1-1, with D unresolved. Germline V lookup: CDR1 LGHDT, CDR2 YNNKEL (reference sequence). The CDR3 length is 15 residues. V shed 3 bases and J shed 3 bases, with 14 bases lying between them. The CDR3 nucleotides read TGTGCCAGCAGCCAGGGTATCCGGATTGACACTGAAGCTTTCTTT. Residues: CASSQGIRIDTEAFF. Full variable domain (outside the CDR3, taken from reference TRBV3-1 and TRBJ1-1): DTAVSQTPKYLVTQMGNDKSIKCEQNLGHDTMYWYKQDSKKFLKIMFSYNNKELIINETVPNRFSPKSPDKAHLNLHINSLELGDSAVYFCASSQGIRIDTEAFFGQGTRLTVV.